This TCR beta chain originates from a study of blood T cells in healthy people across ages. Each sample used at least 6 million PBMCs. CDR1 is MDHEN and CDR2 is SYDVKM in the germline V gene. This CDR3 comprises 14 residues. PCR was performed a second time for about 7 to 11 cycles using a sample-barcoded 5' primer and a J-beta primer mix. One entry per CDR3 protein results from TCRdb running MiXCR on the 5' RACE reads. This repertoire shows roughly 700,000 distinct CDR3 sequences, roughly 49% found once; its top ten account for roughly 34%. The V call is TRBV28, the J call TRBJ2-7; TRBD1 agrees at 8 bases. The J call may be faulty, since TRBJ2-5 better matches the DNA end. The receptor comes from a woman aged 60-75 years in good health. Sequencing was carried out using blood. Here the CDR3 reads CASSFQGAGGTQYF. CDR3 nucleotides: TGTGCCAGCAGTTTTCAGGGGGCAGGAGGGACCCAGTACTTC.